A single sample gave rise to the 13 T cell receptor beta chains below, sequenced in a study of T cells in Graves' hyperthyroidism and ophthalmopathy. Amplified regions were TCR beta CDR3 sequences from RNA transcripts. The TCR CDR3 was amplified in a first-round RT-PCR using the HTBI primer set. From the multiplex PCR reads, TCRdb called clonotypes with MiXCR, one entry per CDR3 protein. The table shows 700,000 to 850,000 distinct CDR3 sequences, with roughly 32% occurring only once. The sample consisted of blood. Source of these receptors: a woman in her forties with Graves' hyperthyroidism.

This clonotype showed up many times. CDR3 coding DNA: TGCAGCGCTGGGACAGGGAGCACTGAAGCTTTCTTT. Protein product: CSAGTGSTEAFF. This chain joins TRBV29-1 and TRBJ1-1; TRBD1 matches at 9 bases. CDR3 size: 12 residues. Germline V CDR1 and CDR2: SQVTM, ANQGSEA. V lost 7 bases to trimming and J lost 4 bases; unmatched junction nucleotides: 4.

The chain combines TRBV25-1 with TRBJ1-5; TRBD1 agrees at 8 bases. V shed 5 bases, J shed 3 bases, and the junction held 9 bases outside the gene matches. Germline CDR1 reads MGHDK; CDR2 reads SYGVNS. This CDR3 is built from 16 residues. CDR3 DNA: TGTGCCAGCAGTTACGGACAGGGTCTAAACAATCAGCCCCAGCATTTT. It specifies CASSYGQGLNNQPQHF. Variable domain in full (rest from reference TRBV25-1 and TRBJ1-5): EADIYQTPRYLVIGTGKKITLECSQTMGHDKMYWYQQDPGMELHLIHYSYGVNSTEKGDLSSESTVSRIRTEHFPLTLESARPSHTSQYLCASSYGQGLNNQPQHFGDGTRLSIL.

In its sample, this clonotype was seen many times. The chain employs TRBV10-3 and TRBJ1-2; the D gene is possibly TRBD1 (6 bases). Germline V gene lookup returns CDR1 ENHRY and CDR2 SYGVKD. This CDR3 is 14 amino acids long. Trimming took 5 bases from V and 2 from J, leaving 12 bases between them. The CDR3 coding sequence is TGTGCCATCAGTTTACAGGGATTCAACTATGGCTACACCTTC. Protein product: CAISLQGFNYGYTF.

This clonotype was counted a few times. CDR3 region: CAISEKVDRDGEYGYTF. CDR3 nucleotides: TGTGCCATCAGTGAGAAAGTGGACAGGGACGGGGAGTATGGCTACACCTTC. The chain employs TRBV10-3 and TRBJ1-2, with TRBD1 matching over 8 bases. Per germline, CDR1 ENHRY and CDR2 SYGVKD. Trimming removed 2 bases from V and 5 bases from J; junction bases left unmatched: 13. The CDR3 is 17 residues long.

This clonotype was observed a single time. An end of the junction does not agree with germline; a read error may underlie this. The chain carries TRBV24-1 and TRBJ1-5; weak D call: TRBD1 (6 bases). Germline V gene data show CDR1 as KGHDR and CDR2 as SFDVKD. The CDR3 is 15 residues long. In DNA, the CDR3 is TGTGCCAGCAGTTTAAAGGGTCAGGGGAGACAGCCCCAGCATTTT. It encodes CASSLKGQGRQPQHF.

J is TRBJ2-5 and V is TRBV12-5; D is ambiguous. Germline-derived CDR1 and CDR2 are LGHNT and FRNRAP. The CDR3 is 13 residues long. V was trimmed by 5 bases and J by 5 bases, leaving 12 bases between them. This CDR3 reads CASGSPDGETQYF. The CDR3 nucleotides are TGTGCTAGTGGTAGCCCGGACGGGGAGACCCAGTACTTC.

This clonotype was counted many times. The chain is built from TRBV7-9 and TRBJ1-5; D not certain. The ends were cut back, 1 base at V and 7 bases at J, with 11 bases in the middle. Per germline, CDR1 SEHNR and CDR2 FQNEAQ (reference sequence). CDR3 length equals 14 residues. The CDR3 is CASSLGGYEQPQHF. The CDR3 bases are TGTGCCAGCAGCTTAGGGGGATATGAACAGCCCCAGCATTTT.

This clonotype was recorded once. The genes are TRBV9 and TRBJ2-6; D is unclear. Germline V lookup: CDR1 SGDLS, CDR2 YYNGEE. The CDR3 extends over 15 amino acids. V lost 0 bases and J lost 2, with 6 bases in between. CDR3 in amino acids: CASSVEVAGANVLTF. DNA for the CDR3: TGTGCCAGCAGCGTAGAGGTTGCTGGGGCCAACGTCCTGACTTTC.

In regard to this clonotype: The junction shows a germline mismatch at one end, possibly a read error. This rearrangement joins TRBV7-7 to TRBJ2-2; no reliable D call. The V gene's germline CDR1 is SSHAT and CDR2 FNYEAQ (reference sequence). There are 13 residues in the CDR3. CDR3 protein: CASSSETPGELFF. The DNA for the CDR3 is TGTGCTAGCAGCTCCGAGACACCGGGGGAGCTGTTTTTT.

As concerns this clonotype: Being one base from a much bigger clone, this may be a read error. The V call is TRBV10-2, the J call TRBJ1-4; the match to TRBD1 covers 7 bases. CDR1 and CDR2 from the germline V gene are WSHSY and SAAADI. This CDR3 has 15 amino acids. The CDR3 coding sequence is TGCGCCAGCAGTGAAGAGGGGGCGCTTAATGAAAAACTGCTTTTT. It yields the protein CASSEEGALNEKLLF.

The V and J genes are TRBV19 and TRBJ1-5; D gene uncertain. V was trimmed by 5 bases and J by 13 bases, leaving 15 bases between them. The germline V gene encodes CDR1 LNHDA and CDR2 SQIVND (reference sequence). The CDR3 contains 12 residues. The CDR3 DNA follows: TGTGCCAGTAGTTCGGGAGGGCGATTGCAGCATTTT. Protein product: CASSSGGRLQHF.

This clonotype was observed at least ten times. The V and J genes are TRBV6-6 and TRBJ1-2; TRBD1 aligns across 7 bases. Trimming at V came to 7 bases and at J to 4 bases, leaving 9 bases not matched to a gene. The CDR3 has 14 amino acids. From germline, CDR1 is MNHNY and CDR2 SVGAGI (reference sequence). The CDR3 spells CASTEFRDSYGYTF. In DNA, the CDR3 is TGTGCCAGCACCGAATTCCGGGACAGCTATGGCTACACCTTC.

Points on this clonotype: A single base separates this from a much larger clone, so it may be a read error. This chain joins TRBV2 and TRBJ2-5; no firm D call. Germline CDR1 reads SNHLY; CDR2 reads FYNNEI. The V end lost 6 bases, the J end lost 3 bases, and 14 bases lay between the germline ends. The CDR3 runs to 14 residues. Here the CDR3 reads CASRNRLGKETQYF. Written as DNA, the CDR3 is TGTGCCAGCAGGAACCGACTGGGGAAAGAGACCCAGTACTTC.